This TCR beta chain is from a study of OX40 agonist ivuxolimab in advanced cancers. Across the whole study: The patients got ivuxolimab, which is an agonistic anti-OX40 (CD134) antibody.

Sequencing used immunoSEQ multiplex PCR; TCRdb keeps in-frame clones, though not all of them. The data hold fewer than 70,000 clones, with around 83% observed a single time. Comment on this clone: The antigen is unknown.

Broader study findings: Both blood CD4+ and CD8+ T cells showed clonal growth by week 6 at 0.1 to 3.0 mg/kg. Averaged across samples, CD8+ T cells carried more expanded clones than CD4+ did.

V was trimmed by 4 bases and J by 4 bases, leaving 17 bases between them. Germline V CDR1 and CDR2: SGHRS, YFSETQ. The CDR3 runs 16 residues. Sample: CD4+ or CD8+ T cells sorted from blood, taken in a trial of the OX40 agonist ivuxolimab. The chain joins TRBV5-1 to TRBJ2-2; weak D call: TRBD1 (6 bases). The source is an adult with an advanced solid tumor such as melanoma, head and neck, liver or kidney cancer. CDR3: CASSTKKQGTTGELFF. Here the CDR3 DNA reads TGCGCCAGCAGCACAAAGAAACAGGGTACCACCGGGGAGCTGTTTTTT. The variable domain in full, with the rest retrieved from reference TRBV5-1 and TRBJ2-2, is KAGVTQTPRYLIKTRGQQVTLSCSPISGHRSVSWYQQTPGQGLQFLFEYFSETQRNKGNFPGRFSGRQFSNSRSEMNVSTLELGDSALYLCASSTKKQGTTGELFFGEGSRLTVL.